These 21 T cell receptor beta chains were sequenced from one sample in a study of beta chain features in type 1 diabetes. Overall study findings and caveats: Moderate but significant shortening of TCRB CDR3s was recorded in all four CD4+ subsets from Type 1 diabetes patients.

Investigators reverse transcribed all isolated RNA, so they sequenced expressed TCRB transcripts. Clones were read by immunoSEQ multiplex PCR, and TCRdb kept only the in-frame ones, dropping some. Of more than 250,000 clones in the sample, roughly 21% were seen once. Antigens for these TCRs are unknown. Sequenced material: naive CD4+ T cells from blood. Receptors originate from a woman in her thirties or forties with type 1 diabetes.

A few counts support this clone. The CDR3 region has the DNA TGTGCCAGCTCACTTTACAGGCCCCACTCTGGGGCCAACGTCCTGACTTTC. It translates to CASSLYRPHSGANVLTF. This sequence joins TRBV18 and TRBJ2-6, with a tentative D call TRBD1 (5 bases). The CDR3 has 17 amino acids. The V gene's germline CDR1 is KGHSH and CDR2 LQKENI. Trimming stripped 4 bases from V and 0 bases from J, with 13 bases between.

There are a few counts of this clone. Sequence at one end of the junction differs from germline and may be a read error. V and J are TRBV7-7 and TRBJ2-2, with 11 bases matching TRBD1. This CDR3 is built from 15 residues. Germline assignment: CDR1 SSHAT and CDR2 FNYEAQ (reference sequence). The CDR3 loop reads CASTLGQGAAGELFF. The CDR3 nucleotides are TGTGCTAGCACCCTCGGACAGGGGGCTGCCGGGGAGCTGTTTTTT.

The V and J genes are TRBV7-9 and TRBJ2-5; 10 bases fit TRBD1. The V and J ends lost 2 bases and 2 bases, in that order; junction bases with no gene match: 8. The CDR3 spans 17 residues. CDR1 is SEHNR and CDR2 is FQNEAQ in the germline V gene (reference sequence). The CDR3, as DNA: TGTGCCAGCAGCTTAAGAGGCGACAGGGGGCCGCAAGAGACCCAGTACTTC. This codes for CASSLRGDRGPQETQYF.

CDR3 in DNA: TGTGCCAGCAGTTTCCGGGACAGAAGGCAGTATTTT. It yields the protein CASSFRDRRQYF. The V and J genes are TRBV2 and TRBJ2-3, with TRBD1 matching over 7 bases. The germline V gene has CDR1 SNHLY and CDR2 FYNNEI. Losses at the gene ends were 5 bases for V and 11 bases for J; bases not matched to a gene: 7. The CDR3 totals 12 residues.

As regards this clone: The germline gene is not matched at one end of the junction; a read error may be the cause. CDR3 sequence reads: CASSIIRDRVHF. CDR3 coding DNA: TGTGCCAGCTCTATTATCCGGGACAGGGTTCACTTC. The rearrangement joins TRBV28 to TRBJ2-7, with TRBD1 matching over 9 bases. Germline V gives CDR1 MDHEN, CDR2 SYDVKM. CDR3 size: 12 residues.

The chain has TRBV9 and TRBJ2-1, with D possibly TRBD2 on 6 matching bases. The germline V gene encodes CDR1 SGDLS and CDR2 YYNGEE. This CDR3 is 15 amino acids long. V was pared by 0 bases and J by 2 bases, with 9 bases between. The CDR3 DNA sequence: TGTGCCAGCAGCGTAGGGAGCGGGCCCTACAATGAGCAGTTCTTC. This gives the protein CASSVGSGPYNEQFF.

For the CDR3, the DNA is TGTGCCAGCAGCCCTAACGACAATGAGCAGTTCTTC. Its translation: CASSPNDNEQFF. This rearrangement joins TRBV5-6 to TRBJ2-1; D uncertain. V was trimmed by 4 bases and J by 5 bases, leaving 7 bases between them. From germline, CDR1 is SGHDT and CDR2 YYEEEE. The CDR3 consists of 12 residues. The full variable domain, in which reference TRBV5-6 and TRBJ2-1 provide the parts outside the CDR3, is DAGVTQSPTHLIKTRGQQVTLRCSPKSGHDTVSWYQQALGQGPQFIFQYYEEEERQRGNFPDRFSGHQFPNYSSELNVNALLLGDSALYLCASSPNDNEQFFGPGTRLTVL.

The rearrangement joins TRBV4-3 to TRBJ2-1, with 9 bases fitting TRBD2. The CDR3 is made up of 14 amino acids. Germline CDR1 reads LGHNA; CDR2 reads YSLEER. Germline trimming cut 4 bases from V and 6 bases from J; bases unmatched to any gene: 4. The CDR3 DNA sequence: TGCGCCAGCAGCCGGAGCGGGGGGACCAATGAGCAGTTCTTC. This encodes CASSRSGGTNEQFF.

This clone was counted between two and nine times. This chain joins TRBV28 and TRBJ2-5, with a possible D match to TRBD1 (6 bases). The germline CDR1 and CDR2 sequences are MDHEN and SYDVKM. The CDR3 has 14 amino acids. The V gene lost 3 bases and the J gene lost 1 base, with 9 bases spanning the gap. CDR3 DNA: TGTGCCAGCAGTTTCAGGGGATTCCAAGAGACCCAGTACTTC. Translated, it gives CASSFRGFQETQYF.

This clone was counted only a few times. The chain joins TRBV5-6 to TRBJ2-7; 9 bases are shared with TRBD1. Per germline, CDR1 SGHDT and CDR2 YYEEEE. The J segment lost 3 bases and the V segment lost 4 bases, leaving 11 bases of the junction unmatched. This CDR3 has 16 residues. In DNA, the CDR3 is TGTGCCAGCAGCCCTACGTCCGGGACAGGGAACTACGAGCAGTACTTC. This translates into CASSPTSGTGNYEQYF.

In this sample, this clone turned up a few times. Different DNA sequences within this sample yield the same CDR3. The rearrangement links TRBV5-1 to TRBJ1-1, with 10 bases identical to TRBD1. The V and J ends lost 4 bases and 5 bases, in that order; junction bases with no gene match: 8. From germline, CDR1 is SGHRS and CDR2 YFSETQ. The CDR3 contains 15 residues. CDR3 bases: TGCGCCAGCAGCCTGGGACAGGGGAGAGATACTGAAGCTTTCTTT. It specifies CASSLGQGRDTEAFF.

There are a few counts of this clone. The rearrangement joins TRBV28 to TRBJ1-2; no clear D. The CDR3 has 12 amino acids. Germline V lookup: CDR1 MDHEN, CDR2 SYDVKM. The V end lost 8 bases, the J end lost 8 bases, and 15 bases lay between the germline ends. The CDR3 coding sequence is TGTGCCAGCTCGCGCTCAAATCGAGGCTACACCTTC. Protein sequence: CASSRSNRGYTF.

This clone appeared a few times. The chain joins TRBV28 to TRBJ1-2, with D maybe TRBD1 (6 bases). Germline lookup yields CDR1 MDHEN and CDR2 SYDVKM. Trimming removed 3 bases from V and 6 bases from J, with 11 bases in between. This CDR3 is built from 13 residues. CDR3 in amino acids: CASSLRAGDGYTF. For the CDR3, the DNA is TGTGCCAGCAGTTTGAGAGCAGGGGATGGCTACACCTTC.

The chain links TRBV30 to TRBJ2-1; 14 bases align to TRBD2. The V gene's germline CDR1 is GTSNPN and CDR2 SVGIG (reference sequence). J lost 2 bases, V lost 5 bases, and 2 bases had no gene match. The CDR3 extends over 15 amino acids. CDR3 DNA sequence: TGTGCCTGGTCGACTAGCGGGAGGGCCTACAATGAGCAGTTCTTC. It encodes CAWSTSGRAYNEQFF.

V and J are TRBV5-4 and TRBJ2-5, with TRBD1 identical over 7 bases. The CDR3 sequence is 13 residues long. The germline gives CDR1 SGHNT, CDR2 YYREEE (reference sequence). The J segment lost 4 bases and the V segment lost 3 bases, leaving 3 bases of the junction unmatched. CDR3 in DNA: TGTGCCAGCAGCTCAGGACAGGTAGAGACCCAGTACTTC. Amino acids: CASSSGQVETQYF.

This clone was seen a few times. The V gene is TRBV2, the J gene TRBJ1-6; D gene unclear. The CDR3 loop spans 15 amino acids. Trimming cost V 5 bases and J 6 bases, with 14 bases left between them. Germline CDR1 and CDR2: SNHLY and FYNNEI. The CDR3 nucleotides read TGTGCCAGCAGTCCCAGAGACATCGGTAATTCACCCCTCCACTTT. It yields the protein CASSPRDIGNSPLHF.

This clone was seen only a few times. The V call is TRBV28, the J call TRBJ1-2; 10 nucleotides line up with TRBD1. With 4 bases clipped from V and 13 bases from J, the junction kept 3 bases outside the gene matches. CDR1 and CDR2 (germline): MDHEN, SYDVKM. CDR3 size: 11 residues. CDR3 amino acids: CASSSGQGTTF. For the CDR3, the DNA is TGTGCCAGCAGTTCGGGACAGGGGACCACCTTC.

This clone was seen only a few times. V gene TRBV7-3 combines with J gene TRBJ2-3, with 12 positions matching TRBD2. Germline values: CDR1 SGHTA, CDR2 FQGTGA. The CDR3 is made up of 16 amino acids. Trimming took 5 bases from V and 6 from J; bases not matched to a gene: 9. This chain's CDR3 is CASSPGLAGTWDTQYF. Written as DNA, the CDR3 is TGTGCCAGCAGCCCAGGACTAGCGGGGACGTGGGATACGCAGTATTTT.

The V gene is TRBV5-4, the J gene TRBJ2-7; a weak D match, TRBD1 (5 bases). The CDR3 is 14 residues long. The V end was cut by 4 bases, the J end by 1 base, with 12 bases between. Germline CDR1 and CDR2: SGHNT and YYREEE (reference sequence). CDR3 nucleotides: TGTGCCAGCAGCCCCGACGGACATTCCTACGAGCAGTACTTC. It codes for CASSPDGHSYEQYF. Combining the CDR3 with reference TRBV5-4 and TRBJ2-7 gives the whole variable domain ETGVTQSPTHLIKTRGQQVTLRCSSQSGHNTVSWYQQALGQGPQFIFQYYREEENGRGNFPPRFSGLQFPNYSSELNVNALELDDSALYLCASSPDGHSYEQYFGPGTRLTVT.

The sample holds a few counts of this clone. The chain is built from TRBV25-1 and TRBJ2-5; 8 bases line up with TRBD2. The CDR3 spans 18 residues. V was clipped by 0 bases and J by 3 bases; unmatched bases: 12. From germline, CDR1 is MGHDK and CDR2 SYGVNS. In nucleotides, the CDR3 is TGTGCCAGCAGTGAATACCCGACTAGCGAGGGTCCAAAAGAGACCCAGTACTTC. This translates into CASSEYPTSEGPKETQYF. Variable domain in full (rest from reference TRBV25-1 and TRBJ2-5): EADIYQTPRYLVIGTGKKITLECSQTMGHDKMYWYQQDPGMELHLIHYSYGVNSTEKGDLSSESTVSRIRTEHFPLTLESARPSHTSQYLCASSEYPTSEGPKETQYFGPGTRLLVL.

This clone has a handful of counts. The chain employs TRBV28 and TRBJ2-7; D remains unclear. The CDR3 runs to 14 residues. CDR1 MDHEN and CDR2 SYDVKM come from the germline V gene. Trimming cost V 1 base and J 2 bases, with 9 bases left between them. In DNA form, the CDR3 reads TGTGCCAGCAGTTTATTGCAGGTACCCTACGAGCAGTACTTC. This sequence encodes CASSLLQVPYEQYF.